The TCR beta chain under discussion was sequenced for a study of blood T cell repertoires in COVID-19. Study at large: Specimens from acute and convalescent COVID-19 originated in the United States, Italy and Spain.

Original processing notes: Amplification of reference gene primers was used by the study to estimate nucleated cell counts. Sequencing was performed with immunoSEQ multiplex PCR; in TCRdb, only in-frame clones are kept and a portion is missing. Clone size and the V and J calls come from that table; the DNA yielded D and trimming. The data hold approximately 250,000 clones, with around 86% observed a single time. Trimming took 0 bases from V and 0 from J, leaving 9 bases between them. Germline assignment: CDR1 ENHRY and CDR2 SYGVKD. This CDR3 spans 16 amino acids. The chain uses TRBV10-3 and TRBJ2-1; tentatively, D is TRBD2 (5 bases). The TCR comes from a man younger than 45 who had recovered from COVID-19. The material sequenced was peripheral blood. Written as DNA, the CDR3 is TGTGCCATCAGTGAGTCGGGGAGAAACTCCTACAATGAGCAGTTCTTC. Protein product: CAISESGRNSYNEQFF.